This T cell receptor beta chain originates from a study of T-cell reconstitution after alpha-beta-depleted transplantation in children (dated by TCRdb to 2016 to 2017). Concerning the study at large: T-cell immune reconstitution after TCRalphabeta/CD19-depleted allogeneic hematopoietic cell transplantation in children was quantitatively tracked in the study by means of TCR repertoire profiling.

The cysteine opens and the phenylalanine closes a CDR3 of 13 amino acids. The entry retains the CDR3 DNA only, 39 bases that are in frame from base 1. V trim: 6 bases; J trim: 2 bases; unmatched bases: 3. The library was made by PCR. TCRdb lists the instrument as Illumina HiSeq 2500. TCR library preparation used molecular barcoding, with unique molecular identifiers applied to normalize quantification of the TCRbeta repertoire. TCRdb reprocessing: public reads trimmed at Q25 with fastp, clones called with MiXCR, in-frame beta chains kept. One record per CDR3 amino acid sequence lists the most common genes and DNA. The sample contains 250,000 to 350,000 distinct CDR3 sequences, more than 9% of them found a single time. The ten largest make up around 10% of the sample. Worth noting for this clonotype: Its antigen is unknown. It has no much larger one-base neighbor in the sample; base qualities were not kept.

This sample comprised PBMCs from the stem cell graft donor, obtained from the stem cell graft. This chain is built from TRBV12-3 or TRBV12-4 and TRBJ2-5, and TRBD1 matches 7 of the central bases. This TCR derives from a human donor who donated a stem cell graft to a child with SCID. The nucleotide sequence reads TGTGCCAGCAGGACGACAGGGCAAGAGACCCAGTACTTC. Its amino acids are CASRTTGQETQYF.